The 13 T cell receptor beta chains presented below share a single source sample, sequenced in a study of OX40 agonist ivuxolimab in advanced cancers. Profiled with immunoSEQ multiplex PCR; TCRdb holds only in-frame clones, not every one. The data show tens of thousands of clones, more than 70% seen once. The sequencing here drew on CD4+ or CD8+ T cells sorted from blood, taken in a trial of the OX40 agonist ivuxolimab. These TCRs come from an adult with an advanced solid tumor such as melanoma, head and neck, liver or kidney cancer.

This chain's CDR3 is CASSPGLAGVEGETQYF. In DNA, the CDR3 is TGTGCCAGCAGCCCGGGACTAGCGGGAGTAGAAGGAGAGACCCAGTACTTC. The V and J genes are TRBV28 and TRBJ2-5, with 14 bases that match TRBD2. The CDR3 contains 17 residues. Germline values: CDR1 MDHEN, CDR2 SYDVKM. J gave up 4 bases and V 6 bases, and 10 bases lay outside the gene matches.

The chain employs TRBV4-1 and TRBJ2-1, with 10 nucleotides matching TRBD2. V dropped 0 bases and J dropped 1; count of bases not matched to a gene: 6. CDR3 size: 18 residues. From germline, CDR1 is MGHRA and CDR2 YSYEKL. CDR3 region: CASSQEIAGGGSYNEQFF. CDR3 sequence (DNA): TGCGCCAGCAGCCAAGAAATAGCGGGAGGTGGGTCCTACAATGAGCAGTTCTTC.

The rearrangement links TRBV7-6 to TRBJ1-4; tentative D call: TRBD1 (5 bases). Trimming left V 5 bases short and J 0 bases short, with 10 bases between. Germline V gene lookup returns CDR1 SGHVS and CDR2 FNYEAQ. CDR3 length: 15 residues. CDR3 loop: CASSRDVTTNEKLFF. CDR3 bases: TGTGCCAGCAGCCGGGACGTAACAACTAATGAAAAACTGTTTTTT.

The chain couples TRBV28 to TRBJ2-1; TRBD2 agrees at 11 bases. This CDR3 contains 16 residues. Looked up from germline, CDR1 is MDHEN and CDR2 is SYDVKM. Losses at the gene ends were 2 bases for V and 10 bases for J; bases not matched to a gene: 10. CDR3: CASSLGLAGGIEEQFF. The CDR3 nucleotides are TGTGCCAGCAGTTTAGGGCTAGCGGGAGGAATTGAAGAGCAGTTCTTC. Together with reference TRBV28 and TRBJ2-1, the CDR3 gives the full variable domain: DVKVTQSSRYLVKRTGEKVFLECVQDMDHENMFWYRQDPGLGLRLIYFSYDVKMKEKGDIPEGYSVSREKKERFSLILESASTNQTSMYLCASSLGLAGGIEEQFFGPGTRLTVL.

V and J are TRBV28 and TRBJ2-3; 12 bases match TRBD2. This CDR3 contains 17 residues. V shed 2 bases, J shed 2 bases, and the junction held 5 bases outside the gene matches. The germline V gene has CDR1 MDHEN and CDR2 SYDVKM. In DNA, the CDR3 is TGTGCCAGCAGTTTAACCGGGACTAGCGGGTACACAGATACGCAGTATTTT. It encodes CASSLTGTSGYTDTQYF. Full variable domain (outside the CDR3, taken from reference TRBV28 and TRBJ2-3): DVKVTQSSRYLVKRTGEKVFLECVQDMDHENMFWYRQDPGLGLRLIYFSYDVKMKEKGDIPEGYSVSREKKERFSLILESASTNQTSMYLCASSLTGTSGYTDTQYFGPGTRLTVL.

V and J are TRBV4-2 and TRBJ2-1; TRBD2 matches 14 bases. The CDR3 is made up of 16 amino acids. V gave up 2 bases and J gave up 10 bases; unmatched junction bases: 7. The germline V gene encodes CDR1 LGHNA and CDR2 YNFKEQ. In DNA form, the CDR3 reads TGTGCCAGCAGCCAATGGACTAGCGGGAGGAGAGACGAGCAGTTCTTC. It translates to CASSQWTSGRRDEQFF.

This sequence joins TRBV11-1 and TRBJ2-3; 13 bases line up with TRBD2. Germline CDR1 SGHAT, CDR2 FQDESV (reference sequence). This CDR3 comprises 17 residues. V dropped 5 bases and J dropped 3; count of bases not matched to a gene: 8. CDR3 in amino acids: CASSLGLAGVGTDTQYF. DNA of the CDR3: TGTGCCAGCAGCCTCGGACTAGCGGGAGTCGGGACAGATACGCAGTATTTT.

The CDR3 nucleotides read TGTGCCATCAGTGAGAGCCGGGAAAGCTCTGAAGCTTTCTTT. This codes for CAISESRESSEAFF. V is TRBV10-3 and J is TRBJ1-1; D remains unclear. The CDR3 length is 14 residues. Trimming cost V 2 bases and J 6 bases, with 13 bases left between them. Germline V gene data show CDR1 as ENHRY and CDR2 as SYGVKD.

J is TRBJ1-2 and V is TRBV5-4; 7 bases are a match to TRBD1. V lost 3 bases and J lost 7; bases outside the gene matches: 9. Germline V gene data show CDR1 as SGHNT and CDR2 as YYREEE (reference sequence). There are 14 residues in the CDR3. This CDR3 reads CASSSTTGLLGYTF. DNA for the CDR3: TGTGCCAGCAGCTCAACGACAGGGCTCCTTGGCTACACCTTC.

The chain uses TRBV7-6 and TRBJ2-1; 12 bases map to TRBD2. The length of the CDR3 is 14 residues. Trimming took 5 bases from V and 8 from J; bases not matched to a gene: 4. Germline V CDR1 and CDR2: SGHVS, FNYEAQ. The CDR3 DNA reads TGTGCCAGCAGCCCGACTAGCGGGAGCGATGAGCAGTTCTTC. Protein: CASSPTSGSDEQFF.

The chain joins TRBV7-7 to TRBJ2-7; TRBD2 matches 9 bases. Germline values: CDR1 SSHAT, CDR2 FNYEAQ (reference sequence). The J segment lost 6 bases and the V segment lost 5 bases, leaving 5 bases of the junction unmatched. The CDR3 spans 13 residues. The CDR3 DNA reads as TGTGCCAGCAGCCCCGTAGCGGGAGCCGAGCAGTACTTC. Translated: CASSPVAGAEQYF.

This chain joins TRBV6-5 and TRBJ2-7; 8 nucleotides match TRBD2. CDR1 and CDR2 from the germline V gene are MNHEY and SVGAGI. The CDR3 extends over 15 amino acids. V trimming: 5 bases; J trimming: 4 bases; junction bases outside the gene matches: 10. The CDR3 nucleotides read TGTGCCAGCAGTCCGGCAAGCGGGAGTTTATACGAGCAGTACTTC. Residues: CASSPASGSLYEQYF.

This clone is labeled medium-sized. The chain joins TRBV6-5 to TRBJ2-7, with 12 bases matching TRBD2. Looked up from germline, CDR1 is MNHEY and CDR2 is SVGAGI. This CDR3 region has 13 residues. Trimming cost V 11 bases and J 5 bases; bases outside gene matches: 7. The CDR3, as DNA: TGTGCCGCTTGGACTAGCGGGGACCACGAGCAGTACTTC. Its translation is CAAWTSGDHEQYF.